This is a list of T cell receptor beta chains from one sample in a study of CD8+ T cells in alopecia areata. Profiling relied on immunoSEQ multiplex PCR, and the TCRdb table lists in-frame clones only, not all of them. The sample gives approximately 140,000 clones, around 50% of which show up once; approximately 6.8% is in the top ten. Sequenced: CD4+ T cells sorted from blood. Receptors originate from a human donor with alopecia areata. Both conserved end residues are part of each CDR3. The order of the fields is V gene, J gene, clone size, D gene, CDR3 DNA, CDR3 protein. A D gene is named only where the DNA matches it firmly. Not all rows give a size; the values are once, few, many and, for expanded clones, a class.

v_gene: TRBV4-1; j_gene: TRBJ2-4; abundance: -; d_gene: TRBD2; CDR3nt: TGCGCCAGCAGCCAAGATGGCTCGGGAGGGTACATTCAGTACTTC; CDR3aa: CASSQDGSGGYIQYF
v_gene: TRBV5-1; j_gene: TRBJ2-3; abundance: once; d_gene: -; CDR3nt: TGCGCCAGCAGCTCCTCTCTGGATACGCAGTATTTT; CDR3aa: CASSSSLDTQYF
v_gene: TRBV27; j_gene: TRBJ2-1; abundance: -; d_gene: -; CDR3nt: TGTGCCAGCAGACCCGGACGTGAGAATGAGCAGTTCTTC; CDR3aa: CASRPGRENEQFF
v_gene: TRBV29-1; j_gene: TRBJ2-7; abundance: few; d_gene: TRBD2; CDR3nt: TGCAGCGTTCCTAAAGGACTAGCGGGAGGGCCGAGTAACGAGCAGTACTTC; CDR3aa: CSVPKGLAGGPSNEQYF
v_gene: TRBV29-1; j_gene: TRBJ2-1; abundance: few; d_gene: TRBD2; CDR3nt: TGCAGCGTTGATGGACTAGTGGTTAACAATGAGCAGTTCTTC; CDR3aa: CSVDGLVVNNEQFF
v_gene: TRBV27; j_gene: TRBJ1-2; abundance: -; d_gene: -; CDR3nt: TGTGCCAGCAGTTTTTCGGGGGTACGGGGCTACACCTTC; CDR3aa: CASSFSGVRGYTF
v_gene: TRBV15; j_gene: TRBJ2-4; abundance: -; d_gene: -; CDR3nt: TGTGCCACCAGCAACCCCAAAGGGGACGACAAAAACATTCAGTACTTC; CDR3aa: CATSNPKGDDKNIQYF
v_gene: TRBV5-1; j_gene: TRBJ1-1; abundance: -; d_gene: -; CDR3nt: TGCGCCAGCAGCTTGGAGCCGAGGAACACTGAAGCTTTCTTT; CDR3aa: CASSLEPRNTEAFF
v_gene: TRBV28; j_gene: TRBJ2-7; abundance: few; d_gene: TRBD1; CDR3nt: TGTGCCAGCAGCGGGGGACAGGGGTACGAGCAGTACTTC; CDR3aa: CASSGGQGYEQYF
v_gene: TRBV5-1; j_gene: TRBJ1-2; abundance: -; d_gene: TRBD1; CDR3nt: TGCGCCAGCAGCGGGACAGGGGCGGATGGCTACACCTTC; CDR3aa: CASSGTGADGYTF
v_gene: TRBV4-2; j_gene: TRBJ1-2; abundance: once; d_gene: -; CDR3nt: TGTGCCAGCAGCTGGTCACGGAACTATGGCTACACCTTC; CDR3aa: CASSWSRNYGYTF
v_gene: TRBV11-2; j_gene: TRBJ1-5; abundance: many; d_gene: TRBD1; CDR3nt: TGTGCCAGCAGCATTGACAGGGGCAATCAGCCCCAGCATTTT; CDR3aa: CASSIDRGNQPQHF
v_gene: TRBV7-3; j_gene: TRBJ1-1; abundance: -; d_gene: -; CDR3nt: TGTGCCAGCAGCCCGGGACGGAACACTGAAGCTTTCTTT; CDR3aa: CASSPGRNTEAFF
v_gene: TRBV29-1; j_gene: TRBJ2-7; abundance: few; d_gene: -; CDR3nt: TGCAGCGTTCGCGGGGCCTACGAGCAGTACTTC; CDR3aa: CSVRGAYEQYF
v_gene: TRBV28; j_gene: TRBJ2-7; abundance: few; d_gene: -; CDR3nt: TGTGCCAGCAGCTACGTAGGACAAACCTACGAGCAGTACTTC; CDR3aa: CASSYVGQTYEQYF
v_gene: TRBV7-9; j_gene: TRBJ1-1; abundance: -; d_gene: -; CDR3nt: TGTGCCAGCAGCCCCCGAGGGACCCCCGGGAACACTGAAGCTTTCTTT; CDR3aa: CASSPRGTPGNTEAFF
v_gene: TRBV2; j_gene: TRBJ2-1; abundance: -; d_gene: -; CDR3nt: TGTGCCAGCAGTGCCGACGACAGCTCCTACAATGAGCAGTTCTTC; CDR3aa: CASSADDSSYNEQFF
v_gene: TRBV28; j_gene: TRBJ2-2; abundance: few; d_gene: TRBD2; CDR3nt: TGTGCCAGCAGTCCGCGGCTAGCGGCGAACACCGGGGAGCTGTTTTTT; CDR3aa: CASSPRLAANTGELFF
v_gene: TRBV7-6; j_gene: TRBJ2-7; abundance: -; d_gene: -; CDR3nt: TGTGCCAGCAGCGACCGTAGGGGCTACGAGCAGTACTTC; CDR3aa: CASSDRRGYEQYF
v_gene: TRBV5-1; j_gene: TRBJ2-7; abundance: few; d_gene: TRBD1; CDR3nt: TGCGCCAGCAGCAGGTCGGGACAGTCCTACGAGCAGTACTTC; CDR3aa: CASSRSGQSYEQYF
v_gene: TRBV27; j_gene: TRBJ1-5; abundance: once; d_gene: -; CDR3nt: TGTGCCAGCAGTTTATTCGCGGATCAGCCCCAGCATTTT; CDR3aa: CASSLFADQPQHF
v_gene: TRBV28; j_gene: TRBJ1-4; abundance: -; d_gene: -; CDR3nt: TGTGCCAGCACCCTCCCCGGGGCCCGCGGAAGTGAAAAACTGTTTTTT; CDR3aa: CASTLPGARGSEKLFF
v_gene: TRBV4-1; j_gene: TRBJ2-7; abundance: -; d_gene: -; CDR3nt: TGCGCCAGCAGCCAGGGGCCAACGATTTACGAGCAGTACTTC; CDR3aa: CASSQGPTIYEQYF
v_gene: TRBV7-3; j_gene: TRBJ2-5; abundance: -; d_gene: -; CDR3nt: TGTGCCAGCAGCTTCGACGGCGAGACCCAGTACTTC; CDR3aa: CASSFDGETQYF
v_gene: TRBV25-1; j_gene: TRBJ2-4; abundance: -; d_gene: TRBD2; CDR3nt: TGTGCCAGCCAGCGGGGCTCAAACATTCAGTACTTC; CDR3aa: CASQRGSNIQYF
v_gene: TRBV9; j_gene: TRBJ2-2; abundance: -; d_gene: -; CDR3nt: TGTGCCAGCAGCGTCTCAGGGGTGGACACCGGGGAGCTGTTTTTT; CDR3aa: CASSVSGVDTGELFF
v_gene: TRBV30; j_gene: TRBJ2-1; abundance: -; d_gene: TRBD2; CDR3nt: TGTGCCTGGATCGAAACGGGAGGATCACACAATGAGCAGTTCTTC; CDR3aa: CAWIETGGSHNEQFF
v_gene: TRBV28; j_gene: TRBJ2-1; abundance: few; d_gene: -; CDR3nt: TGTGCCAGCAGACCAAGACCCCCCCAGAGGAATGAGCAGTTCTTC; CDR3aa: CASRPRPPQRNEQFF
v_gene: TRBV5-1; j_gene: TRBJ2-6; abundance: once; d_gene: TRBD2; CDR3nt: TGCGCCAGCAGCTTGTCAGCGGGAGCTGGCGGGGCCAACGTCCTGACTTTC; CDR3aa: CASSLSAGAGGANVLTF
v_gene: TRBV6-1; j_gene: TRBJ2-5; abundance: few; d_gene: -; CDR3nt: TGTGCCAGCAGGGGATTAGGGGGGACTGAGACCCAGTACTTC; CDR3aa: CASRGLGGTETQYF
v_gene: TRBV5-1; j_gene: TRBJ2-7; abundance: -; d_gene: -; CDR3nt: TGCGCCAGCAGCTTCGGCCAGGGTTCCCACGAGCAGTACTTC; CDR3aa: CASSFGQGSHEQYF
v_gene: TRBV28; j_gene: TRBJ2-3; abundance: few; d_gene: -; CDR3nt: TGTGCCAGCAGTTTCGGTCGCCATACGCAGTATTTT; CDR3aa: CASSFGRHTQYF
v_gene: TRBV6-5; j_gene: TRBJ2-7; abundance: -; d_gene: -; CDR3nt: TGTGCCAGCAGTGGACCGGCCTACGAGCAGTACTTC; CDR3aa: CASSGPAYEQYF
v_gene: TRBV30; j_gene: TRBJ2-5; abundance: -; d_gene: TRBD1; CDR3nt: TGTGCCTGGAGTGGGGGACAGGGACAGACCCAGTACTTC; CDR3aa: CAWSGGQGQTQYF
v_gene: TRBV5-1; j_gene: TRBJ1-2; abundance: -; d_gene: TRBD1; CDR3nt: TGCGCCAGCAGCTCAAACTCCGGACAGGGAGGCTATGGCTACACCTTC; CDR3aa: CASSSNSGQGGYGYTF
v_gene: TRBV20-1; j_gene: TRBJ1-2; abundance: few; d_gene: -; CDR3nt: TGCAGTGCTAGAGTTGACTATGGCTACACCTTC; CDR3aa: CSARVDYGYTF